Detailed here is one T cell receptor (beta chain). The data were produced by immunoSEQ multiplex PCR, yet TCRdb's version contains in-frame clones alone and is incomplete. This table has roughly 200,000 clones, roughly 85% appearing once. The sample is drawn from a study of blood T cell repertoires in COVID-19. Across about two dozen US areas, participants ranged in age from about 18 to 90 years. Cohorts were assigned according to the clinical history that participants reported. Donors in Cohort 3 counted as recovered after two negative PCRs, clearance, or symptom resolution. The germline V gene has CDR1 SEHNR and CDR2 FQNEAQ (reference sequence). The CDR3 totals 14 residues. Trimming shortened V by 1 base and J by 3 bases, and 10 bases separated the two germline ends.

The sequence was collected from a man between 35 and 55 years old who had recovered from COVID-19. Input material: PBMCs or T cells enriched from blood (not recorded which). This chain links TRBV7-9 with TRBJ2-7; the D is unclear. In DNA, the CDR3 is TGTGCCAGCAGCTTAGGGGTAGGAGTCTACGAGCAGTACTTC. This translates into CASSLGVGVYEQYF.